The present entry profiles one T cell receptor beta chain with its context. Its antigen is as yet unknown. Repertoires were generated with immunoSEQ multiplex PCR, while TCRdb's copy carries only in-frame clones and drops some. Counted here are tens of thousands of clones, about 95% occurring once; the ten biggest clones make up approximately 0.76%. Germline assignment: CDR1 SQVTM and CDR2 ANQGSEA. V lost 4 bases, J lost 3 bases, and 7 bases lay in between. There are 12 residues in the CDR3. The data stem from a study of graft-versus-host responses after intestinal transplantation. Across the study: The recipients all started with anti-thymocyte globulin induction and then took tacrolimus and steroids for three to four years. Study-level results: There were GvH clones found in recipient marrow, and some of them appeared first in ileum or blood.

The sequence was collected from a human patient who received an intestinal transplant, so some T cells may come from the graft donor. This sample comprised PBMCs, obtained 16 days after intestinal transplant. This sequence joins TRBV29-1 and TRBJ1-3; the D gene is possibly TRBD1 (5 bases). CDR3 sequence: CSVGGRGNTIYF. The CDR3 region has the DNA TGCAGCGTTGGGGGCCGTGGAAACACCATATATTTT.